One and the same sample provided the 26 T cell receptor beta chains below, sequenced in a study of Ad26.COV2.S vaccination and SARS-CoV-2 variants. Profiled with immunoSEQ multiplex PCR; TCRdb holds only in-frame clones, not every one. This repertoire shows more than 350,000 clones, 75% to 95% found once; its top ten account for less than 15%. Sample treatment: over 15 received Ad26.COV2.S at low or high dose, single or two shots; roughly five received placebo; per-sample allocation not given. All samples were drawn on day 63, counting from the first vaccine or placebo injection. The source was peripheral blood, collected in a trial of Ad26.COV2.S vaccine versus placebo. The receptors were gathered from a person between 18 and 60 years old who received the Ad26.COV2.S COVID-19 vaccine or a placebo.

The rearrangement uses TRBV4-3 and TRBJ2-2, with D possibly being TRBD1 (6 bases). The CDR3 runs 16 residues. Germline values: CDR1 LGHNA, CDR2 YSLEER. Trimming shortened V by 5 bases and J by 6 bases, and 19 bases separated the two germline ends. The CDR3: CASSTRTAQWAGELFF. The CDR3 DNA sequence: TGCGCCAGCAGCACCCGGACAGCCCAATGGGCCGGGGAGCTGTTTTTT.

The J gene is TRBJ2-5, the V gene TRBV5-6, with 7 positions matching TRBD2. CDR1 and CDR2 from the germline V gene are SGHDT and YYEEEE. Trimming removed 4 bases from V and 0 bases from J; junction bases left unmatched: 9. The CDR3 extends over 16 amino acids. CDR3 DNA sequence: TGTGCCAGCAGCACCCGGGGTAGCGGGTACCAAGAGACCCAGTACTTC. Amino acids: CASSTRGSGYQETQYF.

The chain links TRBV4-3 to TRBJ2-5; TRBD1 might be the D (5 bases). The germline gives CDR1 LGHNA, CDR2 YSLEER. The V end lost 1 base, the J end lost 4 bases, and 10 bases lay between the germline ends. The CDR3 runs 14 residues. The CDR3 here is CASSQARVAETQYF. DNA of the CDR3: TGCGCCAGCAGCCAAGCCAGGGTGGCAGAGACCCAGTACTTC.

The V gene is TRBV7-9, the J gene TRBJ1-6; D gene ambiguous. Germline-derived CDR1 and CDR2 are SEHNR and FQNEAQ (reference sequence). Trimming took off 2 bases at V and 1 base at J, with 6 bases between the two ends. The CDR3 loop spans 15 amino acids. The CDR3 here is CASSLSGSYNSPLHF. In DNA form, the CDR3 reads TGTGCCAGCAGCTTATCGGGGTCCTATAATTCACCCCTCCACTTT. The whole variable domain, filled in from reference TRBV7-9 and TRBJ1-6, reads DTGVSQNPRHKITKRGQNVTFRCDPISEHNRLYWYRQTLGQGPEFLTYFQNEAQLEKSRLLSDRFSAERPKGSFSTLEIQRTEQGDSAMYLCASSLSGSYNSPLHFGNGTRLTVT.

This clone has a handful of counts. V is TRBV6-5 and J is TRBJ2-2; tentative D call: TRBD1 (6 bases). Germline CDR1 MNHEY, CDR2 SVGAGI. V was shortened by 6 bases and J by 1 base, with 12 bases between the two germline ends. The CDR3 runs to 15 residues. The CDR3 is CASRKGVKNTGELFF. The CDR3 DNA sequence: TGTGCCAGCAGGAAGGGGGTAAAGAACACCGGGGAGCTGTTTTTT.

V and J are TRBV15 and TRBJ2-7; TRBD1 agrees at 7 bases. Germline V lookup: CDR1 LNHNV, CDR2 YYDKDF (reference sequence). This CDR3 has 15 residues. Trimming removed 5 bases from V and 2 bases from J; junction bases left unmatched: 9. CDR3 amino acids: CATSAARQGAYEQYF. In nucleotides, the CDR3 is TGTGCCACCAGCGCCGCGAGGCAGGGGGCCTACGAGCAGTACTTC.

The CDR3 DNA follows: TGCGCCAGCAGCTTTTCAGGGAACGGGGAGACCCAGTACTTC. This codes for CASSFSGNGETQYF. The J gene is TRBJ2-5, the V gene TRBV5-1, with a tentative D call TRBD1 (5 bases). This CDR3 is built from 14 residues. Germline V CDR1 and CDR2: SGHRS, YFSETQ. The V end lost 2 bases, the J end lost 5 bases, and 13 bases lay between the germline ends.

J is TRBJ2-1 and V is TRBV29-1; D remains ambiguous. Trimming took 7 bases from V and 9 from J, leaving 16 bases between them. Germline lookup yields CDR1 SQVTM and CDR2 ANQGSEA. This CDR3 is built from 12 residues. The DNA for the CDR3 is TGCAGCGAAACGGGTTCTTCTCTTGAGCAGTTCTTC. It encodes CSETGSSLEQFF.

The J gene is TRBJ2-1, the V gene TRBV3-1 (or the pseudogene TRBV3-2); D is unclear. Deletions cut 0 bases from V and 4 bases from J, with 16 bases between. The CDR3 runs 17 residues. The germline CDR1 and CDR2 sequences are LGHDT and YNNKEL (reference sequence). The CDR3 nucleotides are TGTGCCAGCAGCCAAGATATGGTGGGCGAGATTTACAATGAGCAGTTCTTC. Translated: CASSQDMVGEIYNEQFF.

This CDR3 is CASSWGGGRISEQYF. As DNA, the CDR3 is TGTGCCAGCAGTTGGGGGGGCGGGAGAATCTCCGAGCAGTACTTC. The genes are TRBV27 and TRBJ2-7; possible D gene TRBD2, 7 bases. Germline CDR1 and CDR2: MNHEY and SMNVEV (reference sequence). Trimming shortened V by 4 bases and J by 6 bases, and 19 bases separated the two germline ends. The CDR3 runs 15 residues.

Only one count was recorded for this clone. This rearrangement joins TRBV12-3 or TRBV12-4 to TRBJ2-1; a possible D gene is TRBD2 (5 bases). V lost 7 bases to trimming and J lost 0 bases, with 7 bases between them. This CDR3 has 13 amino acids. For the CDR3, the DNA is TGTGCCAGCACACGGGACTCCTACAATGAGCAGTTCTTC. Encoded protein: CASTRDSYNEQFF.

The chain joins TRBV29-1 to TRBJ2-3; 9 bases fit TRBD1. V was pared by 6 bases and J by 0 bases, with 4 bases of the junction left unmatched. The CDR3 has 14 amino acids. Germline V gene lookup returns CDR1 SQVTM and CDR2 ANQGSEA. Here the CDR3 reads CSVAGQGSTDTQYF. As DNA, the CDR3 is TGCAGCGTCGCCGGACAGGGGAGCACAGATACGCAGTATTTT.

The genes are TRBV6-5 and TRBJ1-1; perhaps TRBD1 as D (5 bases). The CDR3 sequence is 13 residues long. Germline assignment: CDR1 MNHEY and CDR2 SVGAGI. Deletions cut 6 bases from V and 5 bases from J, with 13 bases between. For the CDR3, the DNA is TGTGCCAGCAGAGGGGTAGGGGTAACTGAAGCTTTCTTT. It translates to CASRGVGVTEAFF.

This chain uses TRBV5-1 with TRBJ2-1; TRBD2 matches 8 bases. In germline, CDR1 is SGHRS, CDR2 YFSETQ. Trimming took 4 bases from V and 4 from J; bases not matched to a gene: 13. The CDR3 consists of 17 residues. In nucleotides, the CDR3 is TGCGCCAGCAGCAGCACGACTAGCGCCCAGAATTACAATGAGCAGTTCTTC. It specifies CASSSTTSAQNYNEQFF.

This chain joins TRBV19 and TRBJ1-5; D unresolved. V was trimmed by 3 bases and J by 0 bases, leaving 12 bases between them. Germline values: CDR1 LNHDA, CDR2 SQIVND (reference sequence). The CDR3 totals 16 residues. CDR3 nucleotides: TGTGCCAGTAGTATTTTACCAGGAGATAGCAATCAGCCCCAGCATTTT. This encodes CASSILPGDSNQPQHF.

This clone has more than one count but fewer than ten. For the CDR3, the DNA is TGTGCCAGCAGCCCAAGCGCAGGGAAGAATTCACCCCTCCACTTT. Protein product: CASSPSAGKNSPLHF. The rearrangement joins TRBV5-4 to TRBJ1-6; D is perhaps TRBD1 (5 bases). Trimming removed 4 bases at V and 7 bases at J, with 15 bases between. CDR3 length: 15 residues. Germline V gene sequence: CDR1 SGHNT, CDR2 YYREEE (reference sequence).

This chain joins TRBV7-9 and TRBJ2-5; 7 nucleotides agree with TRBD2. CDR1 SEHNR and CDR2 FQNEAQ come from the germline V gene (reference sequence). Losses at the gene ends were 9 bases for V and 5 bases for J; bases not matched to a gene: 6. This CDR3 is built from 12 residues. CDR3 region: CASGGDAETQYF. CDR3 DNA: TGTGCCAGTGGGGGGGATGCGGAGACCCAGTACTTC.

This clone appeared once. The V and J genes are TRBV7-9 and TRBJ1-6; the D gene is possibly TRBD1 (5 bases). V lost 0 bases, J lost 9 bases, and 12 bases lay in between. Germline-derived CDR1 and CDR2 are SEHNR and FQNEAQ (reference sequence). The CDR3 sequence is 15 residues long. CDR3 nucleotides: TGTGCCAGCAGCTTAGCTAGGGGCTCGACTTCACCCCTCCACTTT. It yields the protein CASSLARGSTSPLHF. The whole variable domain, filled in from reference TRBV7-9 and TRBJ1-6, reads DTGVSQNPRHKITKRGQNVTFRCDPISEHNRLYWYRQTLGQGPEFLTYFQNEAQLEKSRLLSDRFSAERPKGSFSTLEIQRTEQGDSAMYLCASSLARGSTSPLHFGNGTRLTVT.

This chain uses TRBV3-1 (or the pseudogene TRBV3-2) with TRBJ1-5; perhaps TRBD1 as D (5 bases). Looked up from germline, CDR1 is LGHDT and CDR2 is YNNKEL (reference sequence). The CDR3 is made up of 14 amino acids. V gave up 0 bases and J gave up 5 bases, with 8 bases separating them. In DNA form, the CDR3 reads TGTGCCAGCAGCCAAGAACTAGGGGATCAGCCCCAGCATTTT. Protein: CASSQELGDQPQHF.

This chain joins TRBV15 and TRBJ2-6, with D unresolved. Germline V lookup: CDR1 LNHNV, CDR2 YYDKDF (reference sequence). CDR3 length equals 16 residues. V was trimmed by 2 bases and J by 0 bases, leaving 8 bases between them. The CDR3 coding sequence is TGTGCCACCAGCAGAAAGCACAGCTCTGGGGCCAACGTCCTGACTTTC. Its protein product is CATSRKHSSGANVLTF.

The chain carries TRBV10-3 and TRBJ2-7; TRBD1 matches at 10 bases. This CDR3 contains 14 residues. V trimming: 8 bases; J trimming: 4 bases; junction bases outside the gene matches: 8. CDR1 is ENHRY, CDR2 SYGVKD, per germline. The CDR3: CAIAGQGLRYEQYF. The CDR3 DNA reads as TGTGCCATCGCGGGACAGGGGCTTCGGTACGAGCAGTACTTC.

The CDR3 DNA is TGTGCCAGCTCACTTCGGGACTTCCCCTACAATGAGCAGTTCTTC. It is translated as CASSLRDFPYNEQFF. V and J are TRBV18 and TRBJ2-1; D possibly corresponds to TRBD2 (6 bases). This CDR3 comprises 15 residues. V lost 4 bases and J lost 2, with 12 bases in between. Per germline, CDR1 KGHSH and CDR2 LQKENI.

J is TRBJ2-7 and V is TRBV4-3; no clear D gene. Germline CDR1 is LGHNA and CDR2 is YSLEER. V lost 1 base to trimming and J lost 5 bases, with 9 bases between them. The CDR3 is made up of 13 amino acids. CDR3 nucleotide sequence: TGCGCCAGCAGCCAAGTACGGCACGACGAGCAGTACTTC. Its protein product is CASSQVRHDEQYF.

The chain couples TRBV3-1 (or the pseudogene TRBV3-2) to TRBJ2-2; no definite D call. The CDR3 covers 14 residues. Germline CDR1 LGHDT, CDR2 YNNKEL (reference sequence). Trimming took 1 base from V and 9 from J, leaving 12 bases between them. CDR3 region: CASSQVGPSRELFF. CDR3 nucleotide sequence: TGTGCCAGCAGCCAAGTCGGGCCCTCCAGGGAGCTGTTTTTT.

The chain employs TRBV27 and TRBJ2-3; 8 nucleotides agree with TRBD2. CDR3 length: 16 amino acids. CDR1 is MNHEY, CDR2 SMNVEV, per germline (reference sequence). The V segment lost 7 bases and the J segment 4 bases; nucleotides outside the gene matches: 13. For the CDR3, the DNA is TGTGCCAGCATGTTAAGGCAGCGGGAGAGTCCAGATACGCAGTATTTT. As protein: CASMLRQRESPDTQYF.

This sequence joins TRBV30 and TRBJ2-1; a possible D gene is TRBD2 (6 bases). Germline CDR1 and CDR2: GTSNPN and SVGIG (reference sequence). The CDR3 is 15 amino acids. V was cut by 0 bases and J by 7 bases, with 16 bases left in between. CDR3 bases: TGTGCCTGGAGTGTACTCGGGAGCTGGGGTAATGAGCAGTTCTTC. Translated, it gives CAWSVLGSWGNEQFF.